The clone carrying this TCR beta chain was picked up one time. The record originates from a study of shared clonotypes between healthy human individuals. Running of the assay took place at deep level. Sequenced by immunoSEQ multiplex PCR; TCRdb stores in-frame clones only, minus some. The repertoire holds around 1.6 million clones, with nearly 99% as singletons. The TCR originated in a man aged 25-45 years in good health. The sequencing input was naive CD4+ T cells sorted from blood. Documented subset: CD45RA+ positively selected.

CDR3 protein: CSVESRLAQTQYF. The CDR3 region has the DNA TGCAGCGTTGAAAGCAGACTAGCGCAGACCCAGTACTTC. The V call is TRBV29-1, the J call TRBJ2-5, with 8 bases aligning to TRBD2. There are 13 residues in the CDR3. From germline, CDR1 is SQVTM and CDR2 ANQGSEA. With 2 bases clipped from V and 6 bases from J, the junction kept 5 bases outside the gene matches.